This T cell receptor (beta chain) was observed in a study of blood T cell repertoires in COVID-19. Deletions cut 6 bases from V and 1 base from J, with 18 bases between. Germline lookup yields CDR1 KGHSH and CDR2 LQKENI. The CDR3 consists of 17 residues. The table came from immunoSEQ multiplex PCR; TCRdb's copy has only in-frame clones and leaves some out. The sample lists 200,000 to 250,000 clones; approximately 82% were seen once. The sequence derives from a woman between 40 and 55 years old with acute or convalescent COVID-19. The genes are TRBV18 and TRBJ2-2; perhaps TRBD1 as D (6 bases). What was sequenced was peripheral blood. CDR3 nucleotides: TGTGCCAGCTCGCCCTCTCAGGCAGGGGTGAACACCGGGGAGCTGTTTTTT. Translating it yields CASSPSQAGVNTGELFF.